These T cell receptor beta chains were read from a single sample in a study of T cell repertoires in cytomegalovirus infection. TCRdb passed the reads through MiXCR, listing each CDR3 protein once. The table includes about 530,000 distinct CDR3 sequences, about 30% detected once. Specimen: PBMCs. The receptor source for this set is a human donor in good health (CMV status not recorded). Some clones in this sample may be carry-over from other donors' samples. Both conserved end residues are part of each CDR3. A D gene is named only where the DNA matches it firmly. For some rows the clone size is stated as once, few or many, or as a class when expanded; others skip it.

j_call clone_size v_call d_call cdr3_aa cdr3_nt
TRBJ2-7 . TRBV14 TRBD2 CASSQEPGLVVWEQYF TGTGCCAGCAGCCAAGAACCGGGACTAGTGGTTTGGGAGCAGTACTTC
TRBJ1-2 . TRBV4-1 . CASSQDPSGSCTF TGCGCCAGCAGCCAAGATCCGTCAGGGTCTTGCACCTTC
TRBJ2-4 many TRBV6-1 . CASRTTGTAAKNIQYF TGTGCCAGCAGGACTACCGGGACTGCAGCCAAAAACATTCAGTACTTC
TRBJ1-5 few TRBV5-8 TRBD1 CASSSGQFSNQPQHF TGTGCCAGCAGCTCGGGACAGTTTAGCAATCAGCCCCAGCATTTT
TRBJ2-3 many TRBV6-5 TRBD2 CASRRTSGARGTDTQYF TGTGCCAGCAGGAGGACTAGCGGGGCCCGGGGCACAGATACGCAGTATTTT
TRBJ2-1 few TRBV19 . CASTGWGGNHNEQFF TGTGCCAGTACGGGCTGGGGCGGGAACCACAATGAGCAGTTCTTC
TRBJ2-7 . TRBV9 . CASSETGRYEQYF TGTGCCAGCAGCGAAACAGGGCGCTACGAGCAGTACTTC
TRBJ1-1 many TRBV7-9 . CASSTWTPNTEAFF TGTGCCAGCAGCACCTGGACCCCGAACACTGAAGCTTTCTTT
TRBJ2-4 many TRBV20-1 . CSASSRLGGNIQYF TGCAGTGCTAGCAGCAGGCTGGGCGGAAACATTCAGTACTTC
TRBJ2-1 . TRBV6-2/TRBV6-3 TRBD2 CASGPGTSGQNEQFF TGTGCCAGCGGCCCCGGGACTAGCGGGCAAAATGAGCAGTTCTTC
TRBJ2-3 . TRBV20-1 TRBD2 CSARDPSGRAGDTQYF TGCAGTGCTAGAGATCCTAGCGGGAGGGCCGGCGATACGCAGTATTTT
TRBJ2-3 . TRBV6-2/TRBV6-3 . CASIPTVRGGDTQYF TGTGCCAGCATCCCGACGGTTAGAGGCGGGGATACGCAGTATTTT
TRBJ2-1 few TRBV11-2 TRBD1 CASSLPGQLGNEQFF TGTGCCAGCAGCTTGCCGGGACAGCTTGGGAATGAGCAGTTCTTC
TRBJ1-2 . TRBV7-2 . CASSLRADGYTF TGTGCCAGCAGCTTAAGGGCAGATGGCTACACCTTC
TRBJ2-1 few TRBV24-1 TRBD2 CATSDSVGLAFYNEQFF TGTGCCACCAGTGATTCGGTCGGACTAGCGTTCTACAATGAGCAGTTCTTC